This T cell receptor (beta chain) was sequenced during a study of Ad26.COV2.S vaccination and SARS-CoV-2 variants (dated by TCRdb to about 2021). For the wider study: Donors in the vaccine arm were drawn from COV1001, a phase I-IIa trial of Ad26.COV2.S in healthy adults that was multicentre, randomized, double-blind and placebo-controlled. The specificity and breadth of SARS-CoV-2-reactive T cell receptors after Ad26.COV2.S vaccination were assessed by TCRbeta repertoire sequencing. Blinding of investigators to trial group allocation was maintained during experiments and outcome assessment. The TCR-sequenced set comprised approximately 30 samples: roughly 19 Ad26.COV2.S vaccine recipients, 5 placebo recipients and 8 SARS-CoV-2 convalescent individuals. Dosing of Ad26.COV2.S was intramuscular, at either 5x10^10 or 1x10^11 viral particles, delivered as one shot or as two shots spaced 56 days apart. Participants in the trial were split at random into five groups of five each, receiving low-dose or high-dose Ad26.COV2.S once or twice, or else placebo on both occasions. Results the study describes overall, beyond this receptor: Spike-specific TCR breadth was higher in Ad26.COV2.S recipients than in placebo recipients (P = 0.0014). Vaccine and placebo recipients had comparable non-spike TCR breadth, which fits with the vaccine containing only spike. It was noted by the authors that total T cell responses may have been underestimated by the TCR breadth and depth analyses. After vaccination, spike-specific CD8+ and CD4+ T cell responses were reported to show substantial breadth. The study was not powered to compare responses between vaccine doses or regimens.

Note on this clone: This receptor's antigen is unknown. No clone much larger than this one lies a single base away; base qualities are absent.

Via the germline V gene, CDR1 is SGHRS and CDR2 YFSETQ. V and J lose 0 bases and 3 bases, and a span of 7 bases separates them. There are 14 amino acids in the CDR3, from cysteine to phenylalanine inclusive. Only the CDR3 DNA is retained, 42 bases long and in frame from the first base. The immunoSEQ Assay was used to sequence TCRbeta CDR3 regions. After extraction, genomic DNA underwent amplification by bias-controlled multiplex PCR, followed by high-throughput sequencing. On the study's bioinformatics: To quantify the absolute abundance of each unique TCRbeta CDR3 region, sequences were collapsed and filtered. T cell fraction was estimated by normalizing TCRbeta template counts to usable DNA, with usable DNA measured through amplification of reference genes found in all nucleated cells. Repertoire TCRs were annotated as SARS-CoV-2-specific by exact matching of V gene, CDR3 amino acid sequence and J gene to a known reactive TCR set. The reference SARS-CoV-2 TCR set came from MIRA and was filtered for enrichment in COVID-19-positive ImmuneCODE repertoires, removing public or cross-reactive TCRs. Using the MIRA antigens, annotated TCRs were further analysed by specific ORF or by position within an ORF. Depth was the summed frequency of annotated unique rearrangements, while breadth was defined as annotated unique rearrangements over total unique productive rearrangements. TCR breadth was compared between groups using two-sided Wilcoxon rank-sum tests. The immuneACCESS repertoire file appears here via TCRdb, limited to in-frame rearrangements. These files lack a portion of the clones; in checked studies, under half of the deficit traces to unresolved V genes, and the cause of the others is not known. The DNA gave D and trimming, while V, J and clone size come from that table. The sample yields more than 300,000 clones; around 81% were counted once. The ten largest clones take up approximately 2% of the sample.

According to the study, the label for this sample's treatment or condition signals: roughly 20 received Ad26.COV2.S at low or high dose, single or two shots; roughly five received placebo; per-sample allocation not given. Repertoires of vaccine and placebo recipients were sequenced from samples collected on day 63 after the first injection. In Cohort 1b, more than 20 adults aged 18-55 years were enrolled at a single site in Boston, USA, between 29 July and 7 August 2020. As a vaccine, Ad26.COV2.S was a replication-incompetent adenovirus type 26 vector that expressed a prefusion-stabilized SARS-CoV-2 spike protein derived from the original Wuhan strain.

In this chain, TRBV5-1 is recombined with TRBJ2-4; a weak D assignment points to TRBD1 (6 bases agree). The source was peripheral blood, collected in a trial of Ad26.COV2.S vaccine versus placebo. This TCR came from a person aged 18-65 years who received the Ad26.COV2.S COVID-19 vaccine or a placebo. The bases read TGCGCCAGCAGCTTGGGACAGGTCAAAAACATTCAGTACTTC. Translation gives CASSLGQVKNIQYF.